These T cell receptor beta chains were read from a single sample in a study of shared clonotypes between healthy human individuals. The data were produced by immunoSEQ multiplex PCR, yet TCRdb's version contains in-frame clones alone and is incomplete. The sample shows about 340,000 clones, over 70% of them seen only once. Material for sequencing was memory CD4+ T cells sorted from blood. These receptors were obtained from a man aged 25 to 40 in good health. CDR3s include the opening cysteine and the closing phenylalanine or tryptophan. Each record gives: D gene, J gene, clone size, V gene, CDR3 DNA, CDR3 protein. The D gene is left open where the match is weak. Size tells how often a clone was seen (once, few, many) or the class of an expanded clone, and some rows leave it out.

>TRBD2|TRBJ2-1|few|TRBV28
TGTGCCAGCACCCGGGGGGGGATCCTATTCAATGAGCAGTTCTTC
CASTRGGILFNEQFF
>TRBD1|TRBJ1-4|NA|TRBV5-1
TGCGCCAGCAGCTTATGGACAGGGAACGAAAAACTGTTTTTT
CASSLWTGNEKLFF
>NA|TRBJ2-5|NA|TRBV7-3
TGTGCCAGCAGCTTAGGGGGCCTGGAGACCCAGTACTTC
CASSLGGLETQYF
>NA|TRBJ2-5|NA|TRBV18
TGTGCCAGCTCACACGGAAGAGTAGCGCAGTACCAAGAGACCCAGTACTTC
CASSHGRVAQYQETQYF
>TRBD1|TRBJ1-2|few|TRBV5-1
TGCGCCAGCAGCTCACGGGACAGGGAAGGAGGGAGCTATGGCTACACCTTC
CASSSRDREGGSYGYTF
>TRBD1|TRBJ2-5|NA|TRBV28
TGTGCCAGCAGTCCATGGACAGGCCAACAAGAGACCCAGTACTTC
CASSPWTGQQETQYF
>NA|TRBJ2-3|NA|TRBV11-2
TGTGCCAGCAGCTCGCCAGGGGCAGCATCAGATACGCAGTATTTT
CASSSPGAASDTQYF
>NA|TRBJ2-1|NA|TRBV5-1
TGCGCCAGCATGGTGGAAGGGAACTCCTACAATGAGCAGTTCTTC
CASMVEGNSYNEQFF
>NA|TRBJ1-2|NA|TRBV5-1
TGCGCCAGCAGCATCCCCCAGGGATCCTATGGCTACACCTTC
CASSIPQGSYGYTF
>NA|TRBJ2-3|NA|TRBV2
TGTGCCAGCAACCCCGACAGTTATACAGATACGCAGTATTTT
CASNPDSYTDTQYF
>NA|TRBJ2-7|NA|TRBV5-6
TGTGCCAGCAGCCCGATACGCTCAGGGAGAAGGGCCTACGAGCAGTACTTC
CASSPIRSGRRAYEQYF
>NA|TRBJ2-3|NA|TRBV19
TGTGCCAGTAGTACCCGAAGGGAAGATACGCAGTATTTT
CASSTRREDTQYF
>NA|TRBJ1-1|NA|TRBV6-1
TGTGCCACCAAGGGGATGGGCACTGAAGCTTTCTTT
CATKGMGTEAFF
>TRBD1|TRBJ2-1|NA|TRBV27
TGTGCCAGCAGTTTGACAGGGTTAACCTACAATGAGCAGTTCTTC
CASSLTGLTYNEQFF
>NA|TRBJ2-6|NA|TRBV23-1
TGCGCCAGCAGTCAATTCGTGGAGGGGAAGCTCCTGACTTTC
CASSQFVEGKLLTF
>NA|TRBJ2-1|NA|TRBV11-2
TGTGCCAGCAGCTTAGCGGCTTACAATGAGCAGTTCTTC
CASSLAAYNEQFF
>NA|TRBJ2-1|few|TRBV19
TGTGCCAGTAGTATCCAGGACTTTCCTTACAATGAGCAGTTCTTC
CASSIQDFPYNEQFF